A single T cell receptor (beta chain) is shown here with its context. Its specificity is not known. This record belongs to a study of cytomegalovirus exposure and HLA in healthy donors. Findings and caveats of the study: With high specificity and sensitivity, the classifier reportedly diagnosed cytomegalovirus status.

It was with 60 Vbeta and 13 Jbeta primers that the PCR ran. Sequencing used immunoSEQ multiplex PCR; TCRdb keeps in-frame clones, though not all of them. Of under 200,000 clones listed, 75% are singletons. CDR3 length: 16 residues. Germline assignment: CDR1 GTSNPN and CDR2 SVGIG (reference sequence). V gave up 1 base and J gave up 8 bases; unmatched junction bases: 6. This receptor was obtained from a woman in her forties or fifties in good health and CMV-seropositive. Input material: PBMCs. The V and J genes are TRBV30 and TRBJ1-6; TRBD1 aligns across 12 bases. The CDR3, as DNA: TGTGCCTGGAGTGCCACCGGGACAGGGGGCTATTCACCCCTCCACTTT. Translating gives CAWSATGTGGYSPLHF.